These T cell receptor beta chains were read from a single sample in a study of response to subunit inactivated influenza vaccine. MiXCR, run by TCRdb on the RT-PCR reads, gives a single entry per CDR3 protein. This sample has about 500,000 distinct CDR3 sequences, with 15% to 20% found just once. This sample comprised CD4+ T cells sorted from PBMCs, obtained about 24 months after vaccination. The receptors stem from a man aged 45-69 years who received an inactivated influenza vaccine. CDR3s include the opening cysteine and the closing phenylalanine or tryptophan. The D gene is left open where the match is weak. The size entry is marked missing in some rows and otherwise reads once, few, many or a size class.

size: few
J: TRBJ1-5
V: TRBV4-3
length: 18
D: .
DNA: TGCGCCAGCAGCCAAGTGGCCATAGGGCAGGCGGGCAATCAGCCCCAGCATTTT
CDR3: CASSQVAIGQAGNQPQHF

size: .
J: TRBJ2-5
V: TRBV6-1
length: 12
D: .
DNA: TGTGCCAGCAGCGCCTTCCGGGAGACCCAGTACTTC
CDR3: CASSAFRETQYF

size: .
J: TRBJ2-3
V: TRBV23-1
length: 13
D: TRBD2
DNA: TGCGCCCGCCTAGCGGGGCTCACAGATACGCAGTATTTT
CDR3: CARLAGLTDTQYF

size: few
J: TRBJ2-4
V: TRBV7-2
length: 17
D: TRBD1
DNA: TGTGCCAGCAGCGCCCGGACAGGGGGATTAGCCAAAAACATTCAGTACTTC
CDR3: CASSARTGGLAKNIQYF

size: few
J: TRBJ2-1
V: TRBV9
length: 12
D: .
DNA: TGTGCCAGCAGCCCACAAATCAATGAGCAGTTCTTC
CDR3: CASSPQINEQFF

size: many
J: TRBJ2-1
V: TRBV12-3/TRBV12-4
length: 18
D: TRBD2
DNA: TGTGCCAGCAGTTCCCCTCTCCCCCCTAGCGGGAGGGCCCATGAGCAGTTCTTC
CDR3: CASSSPLPPSGRAHEQFF

size: few
J: TRBJ2-7
V: TRBV20-1
length: 14
D: TRBD2
DNA: TGCAGTGCTAGAACCGTCCTAGCGGGATCCGAGCAGTACTTC
CDR3: CSARTVLAGSEQYF

size: few
J: TRBJ2-1
V: TRBV20-1
length: 15
D: TRBD1
DNA: TGCAGTGCTAGGCGGACAGGTAGGACCTACAATGAGCAGTTCTTC
CDR3: CSARRTGRTYNEQFF

size: .
J: TRBJ2-1
V: TRBV6-2/TRBV6-3
length: 15
D: .
DNA: TGTGCCAGCATCCCCGCGAGCGGTTCCTACAATGAGCAGTTCTTC
CDR3: CASIPASGSYNEQFF

size: few
J: TRBJ2-7
V: TRBV10-3
length: 11
D: .
DNA: TGTGCCATCAGAGTACAAGACGAGCAGTACTTC
CDR3: CAIRVQDEQYF

size: .
J: TRBJ2-5
V: TRBV11-2
length: 15
D: .
DNA: TGTGCCAGCAGCTCCGTTCGGGGAGAACAAGAGACCCAGTACTTC
CDR3: CASSSVRGEQETQYF

size: few
J: TRBJ2-4
V: TRBV28
length: 14
D: .
DNA: TGTGCCAGCAGTTTTGCGGGCGGACAAAACATTCAGTACTTC
CDR3: CASSFAGGQNIQYF

size: once
J: TRBJ2-5
V: TRBV6-5
length: 14
D: .
DNA: TGTGCCAGCAGTTACGGGGGCCTCCAAGAGACCCAGTACTTC
CDR3: CASSYGGLQETQYF

size: .
J: TRBJ2-1
V: TRBV5-4
length: 15
D: TRBD2
DNA: TGTGCCAGCAGCTGGACTAGCGGGGGAGAGAATGAGCAGTTCTTC
CDR3: CASSWTSGGENEQFF

size: .
J: TRBJ2-3
V: TRBV20-1
length: 13
D: .
DNA: TGCAGTGCTAGTCGGACAGACACAGATACGCAGTATTTT
CDR3: CSASRTDTDTQYF